This TCR beta chain was sequenced for a study of shared clonotypes between healthy human individuals. Study-level background: Those who served as donors were a couple of women and a few men between the ages of 18 and 49. CD4 naive cells filled three plates per donor, CD4 memory three, CD8 naive two and CD8 memory one. The study, taken as a whole, reports: Researchers found naive subsets generally carried larger estimated richness than memory subsets.

The naive CD8 fraction comprised CD45RO-negative cells positively selected for CCR7 and excluded terminally differentiated effector memory CD45RA+ cells. Germline CDR1 LGHNA, CDR2 YNFKEQ. The CDR3 totals 13 residues. V was trimmed by 1 base and J by 10 bases, leaving 8 bases between them. As to this clone: The antigen is not known.

Here immunoSEQ multiplex PCR was the method, and the copy in TCRdb shows in-frame clones only, minus some. Of about 2,100,000 clones listed, 85% to 95% are singletons. V is TRBV4-2 and J is TRBJ1-6, with no clear D. This clonotype originated in a man aged 18 to 29 in good health. Some clones in this sample may be carry-over from other donors' samples. The sequenced material came from naive CD8+ T cells from PBMCs. CDR3 sequence: CASSQGLGSPLHF. The CDR3 bases are TGTGCCAGCAGCCAAGGGTTAGGGTCACCCCTCCACTTT.